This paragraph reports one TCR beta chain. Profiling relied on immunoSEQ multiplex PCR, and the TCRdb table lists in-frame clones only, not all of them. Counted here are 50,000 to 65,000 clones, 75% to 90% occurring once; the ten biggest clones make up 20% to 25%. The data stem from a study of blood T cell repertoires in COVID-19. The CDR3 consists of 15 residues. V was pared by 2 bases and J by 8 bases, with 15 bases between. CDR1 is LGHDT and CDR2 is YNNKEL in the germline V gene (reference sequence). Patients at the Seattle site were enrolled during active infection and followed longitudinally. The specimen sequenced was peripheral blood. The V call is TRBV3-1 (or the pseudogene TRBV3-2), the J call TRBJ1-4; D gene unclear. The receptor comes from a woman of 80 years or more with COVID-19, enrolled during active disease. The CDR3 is CASSQSIGAAEKLFF. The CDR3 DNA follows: TGTGCCAGCAGCCAAAGCATAGGAGCCGCCGAAAAACTGTTTTTT.